This paragraph reports one T cell receptor beta chain. Its cognate antigen is unknown. The source of the sample is a study of cytotoxic CD8 clonotypes in ibrutinib-treated CLL. General study findings and limits: Patients showed higher baseline clonality than age-matched healthy donors, and it tracked circulating CD8+ T-cell counts. Public clonotypes proved infrequent, and on treatment they shrank or remained steady.

About 1.9 micrograms of genomic DNA (from cryopreserved PBMCs) were used for TCR beta libraries. Germline V gene sequence: CDR1 SGHDT, CDR2 YYEEEE. This CDR3 has 13 amino acids. V dropped 1 base and J dropped 2 bases, with 7 bases sitting between them. Some clones are missing from TCRdb's copy, which holds only in-frame ones; the method was immunoSEQ multiplex PCR. The sample has 150,000 to 250,000 clones; over 55% are singletons. This chain joins TRBV5-6 and TRBJ2-7, with D unclear. Sample: PBMCs, taken after 24 months of ibrutinib treatment. The receptor's source is a human donor with chronic lymphocytic leukemia. The CDR3 nucleotides read TGTGCCAGCAGCTTGAACAGAGCCTACGAGCAGTACTTC. Amino acid sequence: CASSLNRAYEQYF.